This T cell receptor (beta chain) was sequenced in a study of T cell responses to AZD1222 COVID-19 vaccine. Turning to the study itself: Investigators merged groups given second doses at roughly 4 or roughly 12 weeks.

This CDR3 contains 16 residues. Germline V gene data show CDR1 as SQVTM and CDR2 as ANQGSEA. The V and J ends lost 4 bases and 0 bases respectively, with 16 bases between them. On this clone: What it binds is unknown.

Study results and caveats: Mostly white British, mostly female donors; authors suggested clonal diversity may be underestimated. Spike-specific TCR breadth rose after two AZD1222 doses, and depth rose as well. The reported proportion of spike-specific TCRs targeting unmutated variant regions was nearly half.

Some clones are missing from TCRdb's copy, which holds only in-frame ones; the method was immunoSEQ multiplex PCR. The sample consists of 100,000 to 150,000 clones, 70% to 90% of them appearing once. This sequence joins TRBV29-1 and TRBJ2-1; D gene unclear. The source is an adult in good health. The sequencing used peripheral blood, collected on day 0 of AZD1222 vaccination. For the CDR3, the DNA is TGCAGCGTTGTAAGCCAGCGCCGTAGCTCCTACAATGAGCAGTTCTTC. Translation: CSVVSQRRSSYNEQFF.